This T cell receptor (beta chain) stems from a study of blood T cell repertoires in COVID-19. In the study overall: From T cells, B-cell-depleted T cells, or PBMCs came the material, which was cDNA or gDNA.

As handled by the study authors: Nucleated cell counts were estimated from reference gene primer amplification. TCRdb's table, derived via immunoSEQ multiplex PCR, lists solely in-frame clones and lacks some. V and J calls plus clone size are reproduced from that table; the DNA served to infer D and trimming. The data show about 240,000 clones, with approximately 85% seen just once and about 12% held by the top ten. This clone was detected once. Sample: peripheral blood. The clonotype comes from an elderly man with acute or convalescent COVID-19.

This CDR3 reads CASSEEQGTEAFF. The CDR3 DNA reads TGTGCCAGCAGTGAAGAACAGGGCACTGAAGCTTTCTTT. This sequence joins TRBV2 and TRBJ1-1, with a possible D match to TRBD1 (6 bases). Germline values: CDR1 SNHLY, CDR2 FYNNEI. The CDR3 consists of 13 residues. V was pared by 1 base and J by 4 bases, with 7 bases between.